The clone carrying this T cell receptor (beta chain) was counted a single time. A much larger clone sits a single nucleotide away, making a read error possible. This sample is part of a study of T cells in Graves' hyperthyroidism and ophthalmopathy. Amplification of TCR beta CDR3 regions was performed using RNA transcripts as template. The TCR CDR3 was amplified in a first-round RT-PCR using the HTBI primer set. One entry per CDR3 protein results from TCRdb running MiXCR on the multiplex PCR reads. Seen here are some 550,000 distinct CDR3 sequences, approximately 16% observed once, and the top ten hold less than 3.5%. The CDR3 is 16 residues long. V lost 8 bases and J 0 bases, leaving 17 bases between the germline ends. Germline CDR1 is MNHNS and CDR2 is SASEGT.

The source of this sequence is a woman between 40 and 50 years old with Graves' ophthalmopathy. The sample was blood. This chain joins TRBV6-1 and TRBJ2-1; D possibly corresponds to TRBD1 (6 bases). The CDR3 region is CASLRARGRSYNEQFF. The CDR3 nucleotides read TGTGCCAGCCTCCGGGCCAGGGGTCGCTCCTACAATGAGCAGTTCTTC.